The clone carrying this T cell receptor (beta chain) has a count of ten or more. Its antigen is still unknown. Researchers barred patients who had uncontrolled infection, other autoimmune disease, pregnancy or lactation. Together with thyroid ultrasound, orbital computed tomography, serum thyroxine and TRAb, clinical symptoms were used for diagnoses. The trim removed 3 bases at V and 4 bases at J, leaving 9 bases unmatched. Germline V gives CDR1 MNHEY, CDR2 SMNVEV (reference sequence). This CDR3 comprises 15 residues. This sample stems from a study of T cells in Graves' hyperthyroidism and ophthalmopathy. Across the study: It was at initial diagnosis, before any treatment, that peripheral blood was collected. Study results and limitations: Blood also held most thyroid clonotypes expanded beyond 0.001.

Amplification yielded TCR beta CDR3 regions, with RNA transcripts as the source. The HTBI primer set drove a first-round RT-PCR of the TCR CDR3. TCRdb recomputed calls from the multiplex PCR reads with MiXCR, one row per CDR3 protein. Of roughly 720,000 distinct CDR3 sequences listed, 15% to 20% were seen once; the top ten hold roughly a sixth. The clonotype originates from a man between 50 and 59 years old with Graves' hyperthyroidism. Specimen: blood. The chain is built from TRBV27 and TRBJ2-7, with TRBD2 identical over 7 bases. DNA for the CDR3: TGTGCCAGCAGTTTGTCGGCTAGCGGAGATTACGAGCAGTACTTC. Protein product: CASSLSASGDYEQYF.